This T cell receptor (beta chain) was identified in a study of T cells after posttransplantation cyclophosphamide. The trim removed 0 bases at V and 3 bases at J, leaving 10 bases unmatched. The CDR3 is made up of 18 amino acids. Looked up from germline, CDR1 is SGHRS and CDR2 is YFSETQ. Study results and caveats: Later blood repertoires were often dominated by clones from the donor CD8+ memory compartment. Skin or GI-infiltrating T cells shared few TRB sequences with blood.

The method was immunoSEQ multiplex PCR; TCRdb's version includes in-frame clones alone and lacks a portion of them. The sample yields roughly 24,000 clones, without any singletons. With respect to this clone: Its cognate antigen is unknown.

V is TRBV5-1 and J is TRBJ2-5, with 11 nucleotides matching TRBD1. Sequenced material: PBMCs. The origin of this receptor is a woman aged 55-69 years in good health, CMV-negative, and a related stem cell transplant donor. The CDR3 region is CASSLGPTRDRGKETQYF. CDR3 nucleotides: TGCGCCAGCAGCTTGGGTCCCACCCGGGACAGGGGGAAAGAGACCCAGTACTTC.